This T cell receptor (beta chain) originates from a study of blood T cell repertoires in COVID-19. Germline loops: CDR1 MNHEY, CDR2 SVGEGT. The CDR3 runs to 13 residues. V lost 3 bases and J 1 base, leaving 6 bases between the germline ends. The method was immunoSEQ multiplex PCR; TCRdb's version includes in-frame clones alone and lacks a portion of them. The table shows roughly 400,000 clones, with 70% to 90% occurring only once. The rearrangement joins TRBV6-2 or TRBV6-3 to TRBJ1-1; D is uncertain. The sequenced sample was PBMCs or T cells enriched from blood (not recorded which). The receptor was derived from a woman between 18 and 29 years old who had been exposed to COVID-19. The CDR3 DNA sequence: TGTGCCAGCAGTTATCAGTCGAACACTGAAGCTTTCTTT. Residues: CASSYQSNTEAFF.